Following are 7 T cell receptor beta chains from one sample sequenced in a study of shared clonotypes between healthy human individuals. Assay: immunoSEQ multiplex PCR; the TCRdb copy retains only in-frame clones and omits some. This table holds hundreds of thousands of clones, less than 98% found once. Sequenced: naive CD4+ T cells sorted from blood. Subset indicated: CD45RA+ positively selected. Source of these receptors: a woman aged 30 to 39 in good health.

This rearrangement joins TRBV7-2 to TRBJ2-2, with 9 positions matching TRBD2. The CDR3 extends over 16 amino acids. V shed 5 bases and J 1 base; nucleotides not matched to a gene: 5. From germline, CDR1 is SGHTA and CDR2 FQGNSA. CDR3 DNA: TGTGCCAGCAGCGTCAGACTAGCGGAGAACACCGGGGAGCTGTTTTTT. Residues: CASSVRLAENTGELFF.

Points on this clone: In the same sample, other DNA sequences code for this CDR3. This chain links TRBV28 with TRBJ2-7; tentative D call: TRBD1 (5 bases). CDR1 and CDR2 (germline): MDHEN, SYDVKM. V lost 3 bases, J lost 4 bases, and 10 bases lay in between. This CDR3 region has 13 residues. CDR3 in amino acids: CASSFSGLYEQYF. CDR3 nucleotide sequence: TGTGCCAGCAGTTTCTCAGGGTTATACGAGCAGTACTTC. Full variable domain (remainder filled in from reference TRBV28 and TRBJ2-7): DVKVTQSSRYLVKRTGEKVFLECVQDMDHENMFWYRQDPGLGLRLIYFSYDVKMKEKGDIPEGYSVSREKKERFSLILESASTNQTSMYLCASSFSGLYEQYFGPGTRLTVT.

In nucleotides, the CDR3 is TGTGCCAGTAGTACGCCGGACAGGGTAGGACAGCCCCAGCATTTT. Protein product: CASSTPDRVGQPQHF. The genes are TRBV19 and TRBJ1-5, with 8 bases identical to TRBD1. The CDR3 extends over 15 amino acids. Germline CDR1 and CDR2: LNHDA and SQIVND (reference sequence). V lost 4 bases, J lost 7 bases, and 9 bases stayed unmatched.

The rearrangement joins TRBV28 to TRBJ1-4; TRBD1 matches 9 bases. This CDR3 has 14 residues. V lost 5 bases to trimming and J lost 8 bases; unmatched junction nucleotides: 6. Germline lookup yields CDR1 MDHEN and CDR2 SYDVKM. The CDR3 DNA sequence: TGTGCCAGCAGTACCGGGACAGGGAACGAAAAACTGTTTTTT. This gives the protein CASSTGTGNEKLFF.

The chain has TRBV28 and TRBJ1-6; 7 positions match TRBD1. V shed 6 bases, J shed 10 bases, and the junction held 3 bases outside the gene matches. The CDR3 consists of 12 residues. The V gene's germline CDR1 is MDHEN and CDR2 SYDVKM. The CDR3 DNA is TGTGCCAGCAGCTACAGGGGATCACCCCTCCACTTT. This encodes CASSYRGSPLHF. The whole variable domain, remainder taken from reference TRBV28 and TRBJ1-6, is DVKVTQSSRYLVKRTGEKVFLECVQDMDHENMFWYRQDPGLGLRLIYFSYDVKMKEKGDIPEGYSVSREKKERFSLILESASTNQTSMYLCASSYRGSPLHFGNGTRLTVT.

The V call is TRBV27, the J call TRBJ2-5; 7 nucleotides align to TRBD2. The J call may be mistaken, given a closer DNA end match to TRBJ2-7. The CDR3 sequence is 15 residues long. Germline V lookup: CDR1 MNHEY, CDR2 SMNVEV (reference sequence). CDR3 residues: CASSPRTSAPYEQYF. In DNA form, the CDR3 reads TGTGCCAGCAGTCCCCGGACTAGTGCACCCTACGAGCAGTACTTC.

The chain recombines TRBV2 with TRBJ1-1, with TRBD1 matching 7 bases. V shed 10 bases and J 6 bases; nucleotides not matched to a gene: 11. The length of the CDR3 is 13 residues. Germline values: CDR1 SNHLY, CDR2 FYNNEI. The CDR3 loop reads CATQGGGWAEAFF. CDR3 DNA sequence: TGTGCCACCCAAGGAGGGGGCTGGGCTGAAGCTTTCTTT.